The clone carrying this T cell receptor beta chain has just one count. As yet, its antigen is unknown. The CDR3 length is 16 residues. J was trimmed by 11 bases and V by 4 bases; bases with no gene match: 13. Germline CDR1 is SGHDN and CDR2 is FVKESK. This sample stems from a study of T-cell reconstitution after alpha-beta-depleted transplantation in children. Study-wide points: Several hundred expanded graft clones reportedly were the source of alpha-beta T cells about two months after transplant. After transplant, high TCRbeta diversity at day 60 in some patients arose from surviving recipient T cells and thymic progenitors.

A TCRbeta library incorporating unique molecular identifiers was prepared. TCRdb itself ran the PCR reads through MiXCR, one entry per CDR3 protein. The sample includes fewer than 550,000 distinct CDR3 sequences, 9.5% to 12% of them seen just once. The chain carries TRBV14 and TRBJ2-1; 11 bases fit TRBD2. The sequence was collected from a female patient aged 2-10 years who had a stem cell transplant for aplastic anemia, so the T cells may come from the graft donor. The sequencing used PBMCs, mostly from graft donor cells, collected 180 days after TCRalphabeta/CD19-depleted stem cell transplant. CDR3 bases: TGTGCCAGCAGCCTCGGGACTAGCGGCTATAGCGATAAGCAGTTCTTC. This sequence encodes CASSLGTSGYSDKQFF.